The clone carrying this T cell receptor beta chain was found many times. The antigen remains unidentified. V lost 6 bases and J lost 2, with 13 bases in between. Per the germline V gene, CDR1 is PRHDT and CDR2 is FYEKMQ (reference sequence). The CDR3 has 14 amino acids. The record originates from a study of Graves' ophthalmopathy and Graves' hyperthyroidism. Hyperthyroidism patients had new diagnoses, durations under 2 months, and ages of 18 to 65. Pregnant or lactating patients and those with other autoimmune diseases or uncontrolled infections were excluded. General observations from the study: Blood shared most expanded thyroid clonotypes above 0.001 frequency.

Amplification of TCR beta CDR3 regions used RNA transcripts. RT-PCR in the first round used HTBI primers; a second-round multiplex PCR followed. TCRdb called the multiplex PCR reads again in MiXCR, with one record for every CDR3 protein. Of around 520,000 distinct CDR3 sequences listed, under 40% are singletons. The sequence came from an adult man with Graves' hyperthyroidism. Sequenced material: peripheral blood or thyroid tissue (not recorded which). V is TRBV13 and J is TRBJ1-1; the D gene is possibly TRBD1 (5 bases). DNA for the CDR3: TGTGCCAGCAGGAAGCTTGGGGACAACACTGAAGCTTTCTTT. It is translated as CASRKLGDNTEAFF.